The 14 T cell receptor beta chains presented below share a single source sample, sequenced in a study of T-cell reconstitution after alpha-beta-depleted transplantation in children. A library of TCRbeta sequences, prepared with unique molecular identifiers, was generated. MiXCR, applied by TCRdb to the PCR reads, yields one record per CDR3 protein. The table records around 490,000 distinct CDR3 sequences, about an eighth of them present only once. The sample consisted of PBMCs, mostly from graft donor cells, taken 180 days after TCRalphabeta/CD19-depleted stem cell transplant. Receptor source: a female patient aged 2-9 years who had a stem cell transplant for aplastic anemia, so the T cells may come from the graft donor.

Only a few counts were recorded for this clonotype. The CDR3 ends on some other residue instead of the conserved phenylalanine or tryptophan, so this is likely a read error. The DNA is omitted, as the CDR3 cannot be located on it reliably, and the CDR3 follows TCRdb's listing. The V gene is TRBV7-2, the J gene TRBJ2-5; the D call in the table, TRBD1, was not verified against the DNA. The V gene's germline CDR1 is SGHTA and CDR2 FQGNSA. The CDR3 is 13 residues long, counting both termini. CDR3 amino acids: CASSLPPRTGSSI.

This clonotype came up a few times. V is TRBV28 and J is TRBJ2-1; a possible D gene is TRBD2 (5 bases). Germline V gene data show CDR1 as MDHEN and CDR2 as SYDVKM. V was shortened by 2 bases and J by 1 base, with 15 bases between the two germline ends. The CDR3 consists of 17 residues. The CDR3 loop reads CASSLVRDSRSYNEQFF. The CDR3 DNA sequence: TGTGCCAGCAGTTTAGTGAGGGATTCCAGATCCTACAATGAGCAGTTCTTC.

In this sample, this clonotype turned up a few times. For the CDR3, the DNA is TGTGCCAGCAGTTATGGGGGGATCGAGCAGTACGTC. This sequence encodes CASSYGGIEQYV. The chain has TRBV6-2 or TRBV6-3 and TRBJ2-7, with D perhaps TRBD2 (6 bases). Germline V gives CDR1 MNHEY, CDR2 SVGEGT. V was shortened by 3 bases and J by 6 bases, with 9 bases between the two germline ends. CDR3 length: 12 residues.

This clonotype was detected only a few times. CDR3 loop: CASSPALWRGIPFRYGYTF. CDR3 sequence (DNA): TGTGCCAGCAGCCCAGCTTTGTGGCGCGGGATTCCATTTAGATATGGCTACACCTTC. The rearrangement uses TRBV11-2 and TRBJ1-2; D is undetermined. V gave up 5 bases and J gave up 5 bases, with 30 bases separating them. The CDR3 runs 19 residues. In germline, CDR1 is SGHAT, CDR2 FQNNGV.

The chain has TRBV10-3 and TRBJ2-7; the D gene is possibly TRBD1 (6 bases). Germline assignment: CDR1 ENHRY and CDR2 SYGVKD. The CDR3 runs 16 residues. The ends were cut back, 4 bases at V and 0 bases at J, with 16 bases in the middle. The CDR3 DNA reads TGTGCCATCAGTGCTAGACAGGATAGGAGCTCCTACGAGCAGTACTTC. Amino acid sequence: CAISARQDRSSYEQYF.

This clonotype has at least ten counts. The gene calls are TRBV12-3 or TRBV12-4 and TRBJ2-1; 10 bases agree with TRBD2. V shed 10 bases, J shed 6 bases, and the junction held 9 bases outside the gene matches. The CDR3 is made up of 14 amino acids. This CDR3 is CATLKREGLNEQFF. CDR3 coding DNA: TGTGCCACCTTAAAGCGGGAGGGCCTCAATGAGCAGTTCTTC.

This clonotype has just a few counts. The rearrangement joins TRBV6-2 or TRBV6-3 to TRBJ1-1; D remains ambiguous. Germline V CDR1 and CDR2: MNHEY, SVGEGT. The V end was cut by 0 bases, the J end by 7 bases, with 6 bases between. The CDR3 is made up of 12 amino acids. CDR3 loop: CASSYSQREAFF. CDR3 coding DNA: TGTGCCAGCAGTTACTCGCAGCGTGAAGCTTTCTTT.

The chain links TRBV7-9 to TRBJ2-7; TRBD1 aligns across 8 bases. The CDR3 is made up of 15 amino acids. The J segment lost 3 bases and the V segment lost 5 bases, leaving 9 bases of the junction unmatched. The germline V gene encodes CDR1 SEHNR and CDR2 FQNEAQ (reference sequence). The CDR3 spells CASSRPGTGSYEQYV. The CDR3, as DNA: TGTGCCAGCAGCCGACCCGGGACAGGAAGCTACGAGCAGTACGTC.

This clonotype was counted a few times. The chain links TRBV12-3 or TRBV12-4 to TRBJ1-1; D not certain. CDR3 length equals 14 residues. Trimming cost V 3 bases and J 7 bases, with 15 bases left between them. CDR3 sequence reads: CASSLIAETNEAFF. DNA of the CDR3: TGTGCCAGCAGTTTGATAGCGGAGACCAATGAAGCTTTCTTT.

The chain recombines TRBV4-3 with TRBJ1-1, with 7 positions matching TRBD1. Germline CDR1 is LGHNA and CDR2 is YSLEER. With V trimmed by 6 bases and J by 2 bases, 6 bases remained unmatched. This CDR3 is 14 amino acids long. CDR3 residues: CASRPGQRNTEAFF. CDR3 in DNA: TGCGCCAGCAGACCGGGACAGAGAAACACTGAAGCTTTCTTT.

This clonotype was seen a few times. The rearrangement joins TRBV4-3 to TRBJ2-1; D is uncertain. Trimming removed 0 bases at V and 11 bases at J, with 14 bases between. The CDR3 is made up of 14 amino acids. In germline, CDR1 is LGHNA, CDR2 YSLEER. As DNA, the CDR3 is TGCGCCAGCAGCCAAGATGTGGCAGTCTTACAGCAGTTCTTC. It translates to CASSQDVAVLQQFF.

The chain combines TRBV11-2 with TRBJ2-1; 11 nucleotides align to TRBD1. CDR1 and CDR2 from the germline V gene are SGHAT and FQNNGV. Trimming cost V 5 bases and J 3 bases; bases outside gene matches: 9. The CDR3 covers 17 residues. DNA for the CDR3: TGTGCCAGCAGCATGAACTCCGGGACAGGGGGCTACAATGAGCAGTTCTTC. It yields the protein CASSMNSGTGGYNEQFF.

The table lists this clonotype with many counts. The chain is built from TRBV5-5 and TRBJ1-4; D is undetermined. Germline V gives CDR1 SGHKS, CDR2 YYEKEE (reference sequence). The CDR3 extends over 13 amino acids. V was shortened by 5 bases and J by 6 bases, with 11 bases between the two germline ends. The DNA for the CDR3 is TGTGCCAGCAGGCCGATCGGAGATGAAAAACTGTTTTTT. Amino acids: CASRPIGDEKLFF. Drawing the rest from reference TRBV5-5 and TRBJ1-4, the complete variable domain is DAGVTQSPTHLIKTRGQQVTLRCSPISGHKSVSWYQQVLGQGPQFIFQYYEKEERGRGNFPDRFSARQFPNYSSELNVNALLLGDSALYLCASRPIGDEKLFFGSGTQLSVL.

The V and J genes are TRBV15 and TRBJ2-7; no clear D gene. V dropped 0 bases and J dropped 9 bases, with 12 bases sitting between them. This CDR3 comprises 13 residues. CDR1 and CDR2 (germline): LNHNV, YYDKDF (reference sequence). CDR3 sequence: CATSREALDGQYF. CDR3 bases: TGTGCCACCAGCAGAGAAGCGCTAGACGGGCAGTACTTC.